The 26 T cell receptor beta chains below all came from one sample that was sequenced in a study of T cells in localized non-small cell lung cancer. The data were produced by immunoSEQ multiplex PCR, yet TCRdb's version contains in-frame clones alone and is incomplete. This sample has tens of thousands of clones, with approximately 84% found just once. The sample consisted of peripheral blood, taken before any cancer treatment. The receptors shown here come from a female donor older than 55 with stage I lung adenocarcinoma.

Points on this clone: The DNA is omitted, as the CDR3 cannot be located on it reliably, and the CDR3 follows TCRdb's listing. This chain connects TRBV18 to TRBJ2-7; TRBD1 is taken as the D call from the table, unchecked against the DNA. With termini counted, the CDR3 has 21 amino acids. Germline CDR1 is KGHSH and CDR2 is LQKENI. This chain's CDR3 is CARLKLISVPASLDKSYEQYF.

The J gene is TRBJ1-1, the V gene TRBV30, with D maybe TRBD1 (6 bases). V was pared by 5 bases and J by 3 bases, with 13 bases between. The CDR3 loop spans 13 amino acids. CDR1 and CDR2 from the germline V gene are GTSNPN and SVGIG (reference sequence). CDR3 amino acids: CAWGGGMDTEAFF. CDR3 DNA sequence: TGTGCCTGGGGAGGGGGAATGGACACTGAAGCTTTCTTT.

This sequence joins TRBV11-1 and TRBJ2-7, with no clear D. CDR1 is SGHAT, CDR2 FQDESV, per germline (reference sequence). CDR3 length: 11 amino acids. V lost 1 base and J lost 5, with 3 bases in between. CDR3 protein: CASSLGNEQYF. CDR3 sequence (DNA): TGTGCCAGCAGCTTAGGGAACGAGCAGTACTTC.

The genes are TRBV6-5 and TRBJ1-1, with D possibly being TRBD1 (5 bases). CDR1 MNHEY and CDR2 SVGAGI come from the germline V gene. The CDR3 runs 14 residues. V dropped 5 bases and J dropped 1 base, with 11 bases sitting between them. Here the CDR3 reads CASSQGTANTEAFF. DNA of the CDR3: TGTGCCAGCAGTCAAGGGACGGCGAACACTGAAGCTTTCTTT.

The chain couples TRBV21-1 to TRBJ1-5. TRBV21-1 is assigned pseudogene status. The CDR3 is 14 amino acids. CDR3 residues: CASSPKVGNQPQHF. The CDR3 DNA is TGTGCCAGCAGCCCTAAAGTTGGGAATCAGCCCCAGCATTTT.

CDR3 nucleotide sequence: TGTGCCAGCAGCTTGATAGTCGGGACGGCGCAGTATTTT. It codes for CASSLIVGTAQYF. The rearrangement joins TRBV5-4 to TRBJ2-3; D is possibly TRBD1 or TRBD2 (5 bases each). Germline CDR1 reads SGHNT; CDR2 reads YYREEE (reference sequence). There are 13 residues in the CDR3. Trimming left V 1 base short and J 10 bases short, with 13 bases between.

V is TRBV7-6 and J is TRBJ1-6; D uncertain. The CDR3 extends over 15 amino acids. Germline CDR1 SGHVS, CDR2 FNYEAQ. The V gene lost 5 bases and the J gene lost 1 base, with 9 bases spanning the gap. The CDR3 DNA follows: TGTGCCAGCAGCGATCGTCGATCCTATAATTCACCCCTCCACTTT. Translated, it gives CASSDRRSYNSPLHF.

CDR3: CASSWQGGTTNEKLFF. CDR3 sequence (DNA): TGTGCCAGTAGTTGGCAGGGGGGCACAACTAATGAAAAACTGTTTTTT. The chain has TRBV19 and TRBJ1-4, with 7 bases that match TRBD1. This CDR3 has 16 amino acids. Germline trimming cut 5 bases from V and 0 bases from J; bases unmatched to any gene: 6. Germline CDR1 reads LNHDA; CDR2 reads SQIVND (reference sequence).

The gene calls are TRBV5-1 and TRBJ2-1; 7 positions agree with TRBD2. CDR1 is SGHRS and CDR2 is YFSETQ in the germline V gene. This CDR3 spans 15 amino acids. Trimming took 0 bases from V and 9 from J; bases not matched to a gene: 9. This CDR3 reads CASSLESTSAAEQFF. CDR3 nucleotides: TGCGCCAGCAGCTTGGAGAGTACTAGCGCGGCTGAGCAGTTCTTC.

V and J are TRBV11-2 and TRBJ2-1, with TRBD1 identical over 8 bases. V was clipped by 4 bases and J by 9 bases; unmatched bases: 8. The germline CDR1 and CDR2 sequences are SGHAT and FQNNGV. This CDR3 region has 14 residues. CDR3 nucleotides: TGTGCCAGCAGCTCGATAGGACAGGGCGGTGAGCAGTTCTTC. Its protein is CASSSIGQGGEQFF.

The chain is built from TRBV11-3 and TRBJ2-3; 8 bases line up with TRBD1. The CDR3 contains 15 residues. Germline CDR1 and CDR2: SGHNT and YENEEA. Losses at the gene ends were 1 base for V and 2 bases for J; bases not matched to a gene: 2. CDR3 nucleotides: TGTGCCAGCAGCTTAGGGGACAGGACCACAGATACGCAGTATTTT. Protein: CASSLGDRTTDTQYF.

The rearrangement joins TRBV29-1 to TRBJ1-3, with unresolved D. V was pared by 4 bases and J by 0 bases, with 10 bases between. The CDR3 runs to 14 residues. Per the germline V gene, CDR1 is SQVTM and CDR2 is ANQGSEA. The CDR3 sequence is CSVVIQFSGNTIYF. The CDR3 DNA follows: TGCAGCGTTGTAATACAGTTCTCTGGAAACACCATATATTTT. Full variable domain (rest looked up from reference TRBV29-1 and TRBJ1-3): SAVISQKPSRDICQRGTSLTIQCQVDSQVTMMFWYRQQPGQSLTLIATANQGSEATYESGFVIDKFPISRPNLTFSTLTVSNMSPEDSSIYLCSVVIQFSGNTIYFGEGSWLTVV.

This rearrangement joins TRBV7-8 to TRBJ2-3; perhaps TRBD1 as D (6 bases). With 4 bases removed from V and 2 bases from J, the gap between germline ends came to 7 bases. The CDR3 has 13 residues. The V gene's germline CDR1 is SGHVS and CDR2 FQNEAQ. Here the CDR3 reads CASSWTDTDTQYF. In DNA form, the CDR3 reads TGTGCCAGCAGCTGGACAGACACAGATACGCAGTATTTT.

The chain has TRBV7-3 and TRBJ2-2; TRBD2 aligns across 11 bases. The CDR3 runs to 16 residues. The germline gives CDR1 SGHTA, CDR2 FQGTGA. V was pared by 3 bases and J by 7 bases, with 7 bases of the junction left unmatched. The CDR3 DNA follows: TGTGCCAGCAGCTTCGGTCTAGCGGGAGGTGACGGGGAGCTGTTTTTT. Encoded protein: CASSFGLAGGDGELFF.

The rearrangement uses TRBV5-4 and TRBJ2-5; tentatively, D is TRBD1 or TRBD2 (6 bases each). V was cut by 4 bases and J by 5 bases, with 12 bases left in between. CDR1 SGHNT and CDR2 YYREEE come from the germline V gene (reference sequence). The CDR3 runs to 13 residues. CDR3 amino acids: CASSPTGAETQYF. The CDR3 nucleotides are TGTGCCAGCAGCCCCACGGGGGCGGAGACCCAGTACTTC.

This clone appeared once. The chain couples TRBV4-1 to TRBJ2-5; D unclear. This CDR3 region has 13 residues. Trimming removed 5 bases at V and 5 bases at J, with 12 bases between. Germline V gene sequence: CDR1 MGHRA, CDR2 YSYEKL. CDR3 sequence: CASSSFRSETQYF. In nucleotides, the CDR3 is TGCGCCAGCAGCTCATTTAGATCCGAGACCCAGTACTTC.

The V gene is TRBV27, the J gene TRBJ2-3, with no clear D. There are 17 residues in the CDR3. Trimming cost V 0 bases and J 0 bases, with 13 bases left between them. Germline V lookup: CDR1 MNHEY, CDR2 SMNVEV (reference sequence). CDR3 DNA: TGTGCCAGCAGTTTATCCAACCAGTATGCTAGCACAGATACGCAGTATTTT. Translated, it gives CASSLSNQYASTDTQYF.

V usage is TRBV7-6 and J usage is TRBJ2-1; D is uncertain. This CDR3 spans 17 amino acids. The V end lost 5 bases, the J end lost 0 bases, and 17 bases lay between the germline ends. Germline-derived CDR1 and CDR2 are SGHVS and FNYEAQ. As DNA, the CDR3 is TGTGCCAGCAGCCCTAGGCCGACAACAAGCTCCTACAATGAGCAGTTCTTC. Translating gives CASSPRPTTSSYNEQFF.

This rearrangement joins TRBV9 to TRBJ2-1; a weak D match, TRBD1 (5 bases). Trimming pared 1 base from V and 4 bases from J, leaving 24 bases between. Germline-derived CDR1 and CDR2 are SGDLS and YYNGEE. There are 19 residues in the CDR3. CDR3 residues: CASSVLDTYFRASYNEQFF. The CDR3 bases are TGTGCCAGCAGCGTATTAGACACCTACTTCAGGGCCTCGTACAATGAGCAGTTCTTC.

This chain joins TRBV19 and TRBJ1-5; the D gene is possibly TRBD1 (6 bases). The CDR3 covers 15 residues. V was pared by 8 bases and J by 2 bases, with 16 bases between. CDR1 is LNHDA, CDR2 SQIVND, per germline (reference sequence). For the CDR3, the DNA is TGTGCCAGTGAGGGTTCTGCAGGGGGCAATCAGCCCCAGCATTTT. It encodes CASEGSAGGNQPQHF.

The V gene is TRBV11-2, the J gene TRBJ1-6, with D uncertain. Germline loops: CDR1 SGHAT, CDR2 FQNNGV. V shed 2 bases and J shed 6 bases, with 8 bases lying between them. CDR3 length: 14 amino acids. CDR3 in amino acids: CASSLLHINSPLHF. CDR3 coding DNA: TGTGCCAGCAGCTTACTTCACATTAATTCACCCCTCCACTTT.

V and J are TRBV7-9 and TRBJ1-2; TRBD1 matches 7 bases. V gave up 3 bases and J gave up 6 bases; unmatched junction bases: 13. Germline CDR1 is SEHNR and CDR2 is FQNEAQ (reference sequence). There are 16 residues in the CDR3. The CDR3 DNA is TGTGCCAGCAGCTTCGCAGTGGGGACTACAGGGGATGGCTACACCTTC. This codes for CASSFAVGTTGDGYTF.

CDR3 DNA sequence: TGTGCCAGCAGCTTACCTAGCGTCTGGACAAGTCGGGAGCAGTACTTC. It yields the protein CASSLPSVWTSREQYF. The chain couples TRBV7-6 to TRBJ2-7, with D perhaps TRBD2 (6 bases). Trimming took 2 bases from V and 7 from J, leaving 21 bases between them. The V gene's germline CDR1 is SGHVS and CDR2 FNYEAQ. There are 16 residues in the CDR3.

The J gene is TRBJ2-2, the V gene TRBV11-1; D call uncertain. Trimming pared 3 bases from V and 0 bases from J, leaving 8 bases between. In germline, CDR1 is SGHAT, CDR2 FQDESV (reference sequence). This CDR3 comprises 15 residues. The CDR3 DNA reads as TGTGCCAGCAGCTTTACTGAGGCGAACACCGGGGAGCTGTTTTTT. This sequence encodes CASSFTEANTGELFF.

The gene calls are TRBV5-8 and TRBJ1-1; maybe TRBD1 (5 bases). V lost 2 bases and J lost 5, with 16 bases in between. Germline CDR1 and CDR2: SGHTS and YDEGEE. This CDR3 spans 15 amino acids. The CDR3, as DNA: TGTGCCAGCAGCTTTCTTAGGGGCGCCGAGACTGAAGCTTTCTTT. This encodes CASSFLRGAETEAFF.

The chain carries TRBV5-1 and TRBJ2-7; possibly TRBD1 or TRBD2 for D (5 bases each). The germline V gene encodes CDR1 SGHRS and CDR2 YFSETQ. This CDR3 has 14 amino acids. Trimming stripped 0 bases from V and 3 bases from J, with 10 bases between. The DNA for the CDR3 is TGCGCCAGCAGCTTGGGGGACGGCGGCTACGAGCAGTACTTC. Protein: CASSLGDGGYEQYF. Using reference TRBV5-1 and TRBJ2-7 for the parts outside the CDR3, the full variable domain is KAGVTQTPRYLIKTRGQQVTLSCSPISGHRSVSWYQQTPGQGLQFLFEYFSETQRNKGNFPGRFSGRQFSNSRSEMNVSTLELGDSALYLCASSLGDGGYEQYFGPGTRLTVT.